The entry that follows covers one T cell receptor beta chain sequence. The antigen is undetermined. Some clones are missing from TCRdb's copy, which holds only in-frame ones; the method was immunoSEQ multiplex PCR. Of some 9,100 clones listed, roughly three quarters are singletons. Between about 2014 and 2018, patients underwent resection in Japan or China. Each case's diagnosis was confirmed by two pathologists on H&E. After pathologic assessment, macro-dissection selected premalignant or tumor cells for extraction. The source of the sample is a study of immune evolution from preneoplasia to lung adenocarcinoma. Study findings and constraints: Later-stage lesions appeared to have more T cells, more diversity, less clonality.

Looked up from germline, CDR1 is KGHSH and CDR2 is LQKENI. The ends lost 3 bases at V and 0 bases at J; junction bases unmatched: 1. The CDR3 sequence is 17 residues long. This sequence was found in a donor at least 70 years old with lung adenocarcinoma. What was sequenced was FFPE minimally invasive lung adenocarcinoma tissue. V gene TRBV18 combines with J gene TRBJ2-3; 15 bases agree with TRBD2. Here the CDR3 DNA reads TGTGCCAGCTCACCGGGGACTAGCGGGAGGAGCACAGATACGCAGTATTTT. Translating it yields CASSPGTSGRSTDTQYF.